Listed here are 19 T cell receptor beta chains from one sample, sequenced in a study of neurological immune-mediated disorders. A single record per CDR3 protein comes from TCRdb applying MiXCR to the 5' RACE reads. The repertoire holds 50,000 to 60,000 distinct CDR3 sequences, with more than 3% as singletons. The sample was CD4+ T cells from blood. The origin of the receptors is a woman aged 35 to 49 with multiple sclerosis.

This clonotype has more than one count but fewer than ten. The CDR3 bases are TGTGCCATCAGTGATTGGACGGGGTTTGTGGCTGAAGCTTTCTTT. Amino acid sequence: CAISDWTGFVAEAFF. The chain links TRBV10-3 to TRBJ1-1; no firm D call. The CDR3 totals 15 residues. Germline assignment: CDR1 ENHRY and CDR2 SYGVKD. Trimming shortened V by 3 bases and J by 6 bases, and 17 bases separated the two germline ends.

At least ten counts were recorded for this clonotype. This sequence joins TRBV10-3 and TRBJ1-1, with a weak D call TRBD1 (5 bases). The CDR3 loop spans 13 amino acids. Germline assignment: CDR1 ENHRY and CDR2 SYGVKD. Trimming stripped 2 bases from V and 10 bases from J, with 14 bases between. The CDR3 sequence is CAISEPYRYRAFF. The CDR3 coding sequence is TGTGCCATCAGTGAGCCTTACAGGTACCGAGCTTTCTTT.

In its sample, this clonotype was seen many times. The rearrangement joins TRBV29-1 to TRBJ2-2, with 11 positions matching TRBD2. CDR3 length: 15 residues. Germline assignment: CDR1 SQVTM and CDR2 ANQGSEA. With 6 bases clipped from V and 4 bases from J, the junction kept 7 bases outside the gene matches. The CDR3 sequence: CSVGLAGGLTGELFF. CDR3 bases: TGCAGCGTGGGGCTAGCGGGGGGCCTCACCGGGGAGCTGTTTTTT.

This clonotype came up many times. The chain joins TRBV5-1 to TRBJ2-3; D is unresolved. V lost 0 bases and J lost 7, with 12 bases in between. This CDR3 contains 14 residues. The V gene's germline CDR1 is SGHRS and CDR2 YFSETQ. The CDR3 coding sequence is TGCGCCAGCAGCTTGGGGGCCCCAGGAAATACGCAGTATTTT. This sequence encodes CASSLGAPGNTQYF.

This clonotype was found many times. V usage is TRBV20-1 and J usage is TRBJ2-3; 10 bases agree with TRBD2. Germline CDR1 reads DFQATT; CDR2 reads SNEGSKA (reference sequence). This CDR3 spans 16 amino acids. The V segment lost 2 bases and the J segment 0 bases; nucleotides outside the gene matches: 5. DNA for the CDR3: TGCAGTGCTAGACCCACACTAGCGGGGAGCACAGATACGCAGTATTTT. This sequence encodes CSARPTLAGSTDTQYF.

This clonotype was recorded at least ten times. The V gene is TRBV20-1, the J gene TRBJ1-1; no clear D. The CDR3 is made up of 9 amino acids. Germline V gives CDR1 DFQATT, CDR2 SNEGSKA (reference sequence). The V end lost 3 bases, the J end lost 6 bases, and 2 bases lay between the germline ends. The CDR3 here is CSASAEAFF. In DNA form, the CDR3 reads TGCAGTGCTAGCGCTGAAGCTTTCTTT.

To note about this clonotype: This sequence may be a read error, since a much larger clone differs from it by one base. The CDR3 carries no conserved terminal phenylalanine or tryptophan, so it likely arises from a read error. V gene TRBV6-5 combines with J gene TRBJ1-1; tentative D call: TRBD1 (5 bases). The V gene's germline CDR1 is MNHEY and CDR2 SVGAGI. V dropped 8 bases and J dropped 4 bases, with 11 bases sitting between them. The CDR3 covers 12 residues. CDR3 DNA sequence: TGTGCCAGCGGGGGGGGATTCACTGAAGCTTTCCTT. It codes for CASGGGFTEAFL.

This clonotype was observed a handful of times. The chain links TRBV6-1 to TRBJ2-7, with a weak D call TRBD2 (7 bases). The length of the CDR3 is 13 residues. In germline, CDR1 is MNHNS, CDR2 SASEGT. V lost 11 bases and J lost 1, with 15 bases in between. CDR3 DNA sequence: TGTGCCGCAGGGAGGGGGAGGTCCTACGAGCAGTACTTC. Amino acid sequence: CAAGRGRSYEQYF.

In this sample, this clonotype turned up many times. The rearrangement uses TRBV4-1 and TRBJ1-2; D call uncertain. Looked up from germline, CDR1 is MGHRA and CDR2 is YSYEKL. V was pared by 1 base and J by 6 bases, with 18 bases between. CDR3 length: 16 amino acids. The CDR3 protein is CASSQVFGSFNDGYTF. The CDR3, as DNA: TGCGCCAGCAGCCAAGTTTTTGGCAGCTTTAATGATGGCTACACCTTC.

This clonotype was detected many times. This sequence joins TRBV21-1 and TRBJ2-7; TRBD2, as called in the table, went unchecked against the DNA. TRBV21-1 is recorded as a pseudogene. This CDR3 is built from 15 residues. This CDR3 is CASSTWTVAPNEQYF. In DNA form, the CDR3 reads TGTGCCAGCAGCACCTGGACTGTAGCACCCAACGAGCAGTACTTC.

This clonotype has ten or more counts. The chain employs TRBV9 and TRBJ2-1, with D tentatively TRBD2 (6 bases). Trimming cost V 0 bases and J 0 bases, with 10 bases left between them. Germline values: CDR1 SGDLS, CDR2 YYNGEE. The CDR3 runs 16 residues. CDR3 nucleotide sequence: TGTGCCAGCAGCGTAGAGGGAGCGGGCTCCTACAATGAGCAGTTCTTC. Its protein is CASSVEGAGSYNEQFF.

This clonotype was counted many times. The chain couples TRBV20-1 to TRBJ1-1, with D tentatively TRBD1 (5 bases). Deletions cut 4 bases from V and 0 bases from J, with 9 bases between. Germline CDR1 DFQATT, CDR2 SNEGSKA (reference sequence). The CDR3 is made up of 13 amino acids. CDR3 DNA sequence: TGCAGTGCTACAGGGTTCATGAACACTGAAGCTTTCTTT. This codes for CSATGFMNTEAFF.

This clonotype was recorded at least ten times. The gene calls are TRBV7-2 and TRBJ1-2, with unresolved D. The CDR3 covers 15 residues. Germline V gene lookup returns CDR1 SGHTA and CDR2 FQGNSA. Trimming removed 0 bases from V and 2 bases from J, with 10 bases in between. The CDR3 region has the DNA TGTGCCAGCAGCTTAGCCCCAGGAGGAAACTATGGCTACACCTTC. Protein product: CASSLAPGGNYGYTF.

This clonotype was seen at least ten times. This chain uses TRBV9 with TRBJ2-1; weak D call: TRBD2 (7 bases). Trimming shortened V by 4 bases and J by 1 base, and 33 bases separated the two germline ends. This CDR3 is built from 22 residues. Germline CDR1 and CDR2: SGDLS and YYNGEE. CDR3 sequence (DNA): TGTGCCAGCAGCCCCCGGAGACTGGAGGGGGGGGTCTACCGGGATTCCTACAATGAGCAGTTCTTC. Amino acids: CASSPRRLEGGVYRDSYNEQFF.

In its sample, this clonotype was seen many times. CDR3 amino acids: CSALNTEAFF. The CDR3 DNA reads as TGCAGTGCCCTGAACACTGAAGCTTTCTTT. The rearrangement links TRBV20-1 to TRBJ1-1; D gene uncertain. V lost 6 bases and J 0 bases, leaving 2 bases between the germline ends. Germline V gene data show CDR1 as DFQATT and CDR2 as SNEGSKA (reference sequence). CDR3 length: 10 residues.

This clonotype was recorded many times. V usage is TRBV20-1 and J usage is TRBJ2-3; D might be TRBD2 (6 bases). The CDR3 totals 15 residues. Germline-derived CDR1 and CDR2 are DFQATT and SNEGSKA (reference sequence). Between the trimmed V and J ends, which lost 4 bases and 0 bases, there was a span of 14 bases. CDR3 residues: CSANTRGISTDTQYF. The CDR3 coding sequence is TGCAGTGCTAACACCCGGGGGATCAGCACAGATACGCAGTATTTT.

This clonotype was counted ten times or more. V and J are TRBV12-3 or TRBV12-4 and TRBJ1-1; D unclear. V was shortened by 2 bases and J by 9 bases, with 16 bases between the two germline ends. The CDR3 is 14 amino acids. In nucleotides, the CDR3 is TGTGCCAGCAGTTTAAGTATAGGAGGCAGGCAAGCTTTCTTT. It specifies CASSLSIGGRQAFF.

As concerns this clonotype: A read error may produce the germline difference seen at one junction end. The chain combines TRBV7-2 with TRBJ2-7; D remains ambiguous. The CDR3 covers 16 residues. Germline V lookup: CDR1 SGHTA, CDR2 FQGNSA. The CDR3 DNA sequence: TGTGCCTGCAGCTTCCAGGATTGGTATAGCTCCTACGAGCAGTACTTC. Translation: CACSFQDWYSSYEQYF.

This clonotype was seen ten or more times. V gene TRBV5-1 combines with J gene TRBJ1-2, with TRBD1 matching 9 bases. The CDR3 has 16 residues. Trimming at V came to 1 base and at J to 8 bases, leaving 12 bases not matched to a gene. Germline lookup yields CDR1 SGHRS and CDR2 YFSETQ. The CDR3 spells CASSLTGGATTGGYTF. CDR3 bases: TGCGCCAGCAGCTTGACAGGGGGCGCCACGACGGGGGGCTACACCTTC.